Following are 27 T cell receptor beta chains from one sample sequenced in a study of blood T cells in healthy people across ages (dated by TCRdb to the mid-2010s). Receptors were amplified or captured by 5' RACE. The second PCR ran for roughly 7 to 12 cycles and used a J-beta primer mix along with a sample-barcoded 5' primer. In TCRdb, the public reads were trimmed at Q25 with fastp and aligned with MiXCR, with productive beta chains retained. Every distinct CDR3 protein forms one entry, paired with its most common genes and DNA. The sample yields around 1,800,000 distinct CDR3 sequences; roughly two fifths were counted once. Jointly, the top ten make up 20% to 25% of the sample. Sequencing was done on a sample of blood. Source of these receptors: a human donor in good health.

The CDR3 reads CASSPTSSPKEQFF. The CDR3 region has the DNA TGTGCCAGCAGCCCAACTAGTTCCCCCAAAGAGCAGTTCTTC. The V and J genes are TRBV7-9 and TRBJ2-1, with a possible D match to TRBD2 (5 bases). The CDR3 is 14 amino acids. V was trimmed by 5 bases and J by 10 bases, leaving 18 bases between them. In germline, CDR1 is SEHNR, CDR2 FQNEAQ (reference sequence).

The sample holds a few counts of this clonotype. The gene calls are TRBV7-8 and TRBJ2-2, with D unclear. Germline assignment: CDR1 SGHVS and CDR2 FQNEAQ. The CDR3 extends over 17 amino acids. V was pared by 5 bases and J by 2 bases, with 18 bases between. CDR3 region: CASSPPLWAVNTGELFF. CDR3 coding DNA: TGTGCCAGCAGCCCCCCCCTTTGGGCGGTCAACACCGGGGAGCTGTTTTTT.

The chain carries TRBV29-1 and TRBJ1-1, with 9 bases that match TRBD1. Germline CDR1 reads SQVTM; CDR2 reads ANQGSEA. V was pared by 4 bases and J by 0 bases, with 6 bases of the junction left unmatched. This CDR3 contains 15 residues. The CDR3 DNA reads as TGCAGCGTTGTTTACAGGGGGCGCATGAACACTGAAGCTTTCTTT. It translates to CSVVYRGRMNTEAFF.

The V gene is TRBV3-1, the J gene TRBJ2-7, with D unresolved. The CDR3 sequence is 14 residues long. The V gene's germline CDR1 is LGHDT and CDR2 YNNKEL (reference sequence). V gave up 0 bases and J gave up 2 bases, with 8 bases separating them. CDR3 bases: TGTGCCAGCAGCCAAGATCTCTCGGCCTACGAGCAGTACTTC. Translation: CASSQDLSAYEQYF.

On this clonotype: One end of the junction does not line up with germline, which may come from a read error. This sequence joins TRBV5-1 and TRBJ1-2; TRBD1 matches at 11 bases. Germline lookup yields CDR1 SGHRS and CDR2 YFSETQ. The CDR3 runs to 14 residues. The CDR3 DNA follows: TGCGCCAGCAGCCTTGGGACAGGGGGATATGGCTGCACCTTC. Translation gives CASSLGTGGYGCTF.

The chain couples TRBV29-1 to TRBJ2-3, with 9 positions matching TRBD1. CDR1 and CDR2 (germline): SQVTM, ANQGSEA. V gave up 6 bases and J gave up 1 base; unmatched junction bases: 5. The CDR3 loop spans 14 amino acids. DNA for the CDR3: TGCAGCGTCGGACAGGGGTCCGGCACAGATACGCAGTATTTT. Protein sequence: CSVGQGSGTDTQYF.

As for this clonotype: One end of the junction does not line up with germline, which may come from a read error. V gene TRBV4-2 combines with J gene TRBJ2-1; 9 bases fit TRBD2. Germline CDR1 and CDR2: LGHNA and YNFKEQ. This CDR3 is built from 17 residues. The CDR3 nucleotides are TGTGCCAGCAGCCCCTCGAGCGGGGGGCTCTCCTACAATGGGCAGTTCTTC. It specifies CASSPSSGGLSYNGQFF.

The rearrangement uses TRBV24-1 and TRBJ2-1; D not certain. This CDR3 contains 13 residues. Trimming removed 0 bases at V and 6 bases at J, with 5 bases between. Germline V CDR1 and CDR2: KGHDR, SFDVKD. DNA of the CDR3: TGTGCCACCAGTGATTTGGTGGGCAATGAGCAGTTCTTC. Translation: CATSDLVGNEQFF.

In DNA form, the CDR3 reads TGTGCCAGCAGCTCGACTCGGCAGGGCAATGAGCAGTTCTTC. The encoded protein is CASSSTRQGNEQFF. The rearrangement uses TRBV7-9 and TRBJ2-1, with D possibly TRBD1 on 5 matching bases. The CDR3 consists of 14 residues. Trimming took 4 bases from V and 6 from J, leaving 13 bases between them. Germline V gene lookup returns CDR1 SEHNR and CDR2 FQNEAQ (reference sequence).

This clonotype was recorded many times. The chain links TRBV5-1 to TRBJ2-6; weak D call: TRBD1 (5 bases). V was shortened by 0 bases and J by 0 bases, with 10 bases between the two germline ends. Germline CDR1 is SGHRS and CDR2 is YFSETQ. The CDR3 contains 17 residues. CDR3 region: CASSLGQISSGANVLTF. Written as DNA, the CDR3 is TGCGCCAGCAGCTTGGGACAGATATCCTCTGGGGCCAACGTCCTGACTTTC.

The rearrangement uses TRBV20-1 and TRBJ1-1; 7 bases agree with TRBD1. Trimming removed 0 bases from V and 6 bases from J; junction bases left unmatched: 7. Germline V gene data show CDR1 as DFQATT and CDR2 as SNEGSKA (reference sequence). This CDR3 region has 14 residues. The CDR3 loop is CSARDRLTGSEAFF. The CDR3 coding sequence is TGCAGTGCTAGAGATAGGCTGACAGGGTCTGAAGCTTTCTTT.

In its sample, this clonotype was seen once. The genes are TRBV6-2 or TRBV6-3 and TRBJ1-5, with no clear D. Germline values: CDR1 MNHEY, CDR2 SVGEGT. The V end lost 3 bases, the J end lost 7 bases, and 13 bases lay between the germline ends. The CDR3 spans 14 residues. CDR3 sequence reads: CASSYVASGQPQHF. The CDR3 DNA is TGTGCCAGCAGTTATGTGGCATCGGGCCAGCCCCAGCATTTT.

This clonotype has more than one count but fewer than ten. The J gene is TRBJ1-2, the V gene TRBV12-3 or TRBV12-4; no firm D call. Trimming took 5 bases from V and 4 from J, leaving 17 bases between them. The CDR3 runs to 15 residues. CDR3 loop: CASSPSGGASYGYTF. As DNA, the CDR3 is TGTGCCAGCAGTCCATCAGGTGGTGCGAGCTATGGCTACACCTTC.

This clonotype was seen at least ten times. The gene calls are TRBV13 and TRBJ2-7; D may match TRBD1 or TRBD2 (5 bases each). The germline V gene has CDR1 PRHDT and CDR2 FYEKMQ (reference sequence). V lost 5 bases and J 3 bases, leaving 11 bases between the germline ends. The CDR3 spans 13 residues. CDR3 bases: TGTGCCAGCAGCCCATGGGACGTCTACGAGCAGTACTTC. This codes for CASSPWDVYEQYF.

This clonotype has a handful of counts. The V call is TRBV11-2, the J call TRBJ2-1, with TRBD1 as a possible D gene (6 bases). The CDR3 covers 12 residues. The V end lost 6 bases, the J end lost 10 bases, and 13 bases lay between the germline ends. From germline, CDR1 is SGHAT and CDR2 FQNNGV. The CDR3 DNA reads as TGTGCCAGCAGACCTACAGGGCAGGAGCAGTTCTTC. The encoded protein is CASRPTGQEQFF.

The sample holds many counts of this clonotype. This chain links TRBV20-1 with TRBJ2-3; 7 bases match TRBD2. Germline CDR1 reads DFQATT; CDR2 reads SNEGSKA (reference sequence). The CDR3 has 15 residues. V shed 3 bases and J 7 bases; nucleotides not matched to a gene: 13. CDR3 in amino acids: CSASSWEGLINTQYF. The CDR3 DNA reads as TGCAGTGCTAGTTCGTGGGAGGGCCTTATTAATACGCAGTATTTT.

This clonotype was observed a handful of times. J is TRBJ2-7 and V is TRBV20-1; 9 nucleotides match TRBD1. Germline V gene data show CDR1 as DFQATT and CDR2 as SNEGSKA (reference sequence). This CDR3 spans 12 amino acids. V shed 6 bases and J 5 bases; nucleotides not matched to a gene: 5. The CDR3 region has the DNA TGCAGTGCGCCAAGACAGGGGGACGAGCAGTACTTC. Its translation: CSAPRQGDEQYF.

V is TRBV5-1 and J is TRBJ1-1; D not certain. Trimming removed 4 bases from V and 10 bases from J, with 23 bases in between. Germline-derived CDR1 and CDR2 are SGHRS and YFSETQ. CDR3 length: 15 residues. The CDR3 nucleotides are TGCGCCAGCAGCCCGTGGGTCAAGAGGGAAACGGTAGCTTTCTTT. Translating it yields CASSPWVKRETVAFF.

The table lists this clonotype with many counts. J is TRBJ2-3 and V is TRBV29-1; D call uncertain. CDR1 and CDR2 from the germline V gene are SQVTM and ANQGSEA. V lost 6 bases to trimming and J lost 2 bases, with 6 bases between them. This CDR3 comprises 11 residues. The CDR3 loop reads CSVRFTDTQYF. CDR3 DNA: TGCAGCGTCAGATTCACAGATACGCAGTATTTT.

In its sample, this clonotype was seen many times. This chain connects TRBV4-3 to TRBJ2-5, with TRBD1 identical over 10 bases. J lost 0 bases, V lost 0 bases, and 7 bases had no gene match. CDR3 length: 18 amino acids. Germline V gives CDR1 LGHNA, CDR2 YSLEER. The CDR3 nucleotides are TGCGCCAGCAGCCAAGATAATCGCGGGACAGGGGACCAAGAGACCCAGTACTTC. It yields the protein CASSQDNRGTGDQETQYF.

CDR3 in DNA: TGTGCCAGCAGCTGGGACCGACTCTCCTACGAGCAGTACTTC. Protein sequence: CASSWDRLSYEQYF. This chain links TRBV11-1 with TRBJ2-7, with D perhaps TRBD1 or TRBD2 (5 bases each). There are 14 residues in the CDR3. Germline CDR1 reads SGHAT; CDR2 reads FQDESV (reference sequence). V was clipped by 4 bases and J by 0 bases, with 10 bases between them.

This chain links TRBV11-2 with TRBJ1-2; TRBD1 is a possible D gene (6 bases). The germline V gene encodes CDR1 SGHAT and CDR2 FQNNGV. The CDR3 is 13 amino acids. V was clipped by 0 bases and J by 8 bases, with 10 bases between them. The CDR3 DNA follows: TGTGCCAGCAGCTTAGACCCAGGGGTCGGCTACACCTTC. Translating gives CASSLDPGVGYTF.

This chain uses TRBV29-1 with TRBJ2-6; 9 bases agree with TRBD2. V shed 8 bases and J 4 bases; nucleotides not matched to a gene: 9. The CDR3 consists of 15 residues. Germline values: CDR1 SQVTM, CDR2 ANQGSEA. CDR3 in DNA: TGCAGCATTCCCGCGGGGGGGCGAGGGGCCAACGTCCTGACTTTC. It specifies CSIPAGGRGANVLTF.

This clonotype was seen more than once but under ten times. The rearrangement joins TRBV29-1 to TRBJ2-3, with TRBD1 matching 10 bases. CDR1 is SQVTM, CDR2 ANQGSEA, per germline. The CDR3 loop spans 16 amino acids. The trim removed 7 bases at V and 3 bases at J, leaving 13 bases unmatched. The CDR3 sequence: CSALGGGTGVTDTQYF. CDR3 coding DNA: TGCAGCGCCCTTGGGGGAGGGACAGGGGTAACAGATACGCAGTATTTT.

This clonotype turned up a few times. The V and J genes are TRBV5-1 and TRBJ1-1; 9 nucleotides line up with TRBD1. V trimming: 3 bases; J trimming: 9 bases; junction bases outside the gene matches: 6. The germline CDR1 and CDR2 sequences are SGHRS and YFSETQ. CDR3 length: 13 amino acids. The CDR3 DNA is TGCGCCAGCAGCTCCGGGACAGGGAATAAAGCTTTCTTT. The encoded protein is CASSSGTGNKAFF.

The genes are TRBV7-2 and TRBJ2-3; 8 positions agree with TRBD2. The CDR3 is 18 residues long. The ends lost 0 bases at V and 1 base at J; junction bases unmatched: 9. CDR1 and CDR2 from the germline V gene are SGHTA and FQGNSA. The CDR3 DNA sequence: TGTGCCAGCAGCTTAGCGTCTGGGGGACTAGTTGGCACAGATACGCAGTATTTT. This encodes CASSLASGGLVGTDTQYF.

V usage is TRBV28 and J usage is TRBJ2-1; perhaps TRBD1 as D (6 bases). Trimming stripped 2 bases from V and 1 base from J, with 9 bases between. CDR1 is MDHEN and CDR2 is SYDVKM in the germline V gene. This CDR3 spans 15 amino acids. CDR3 nucleotides: TGTGCCAGCAGTTTAAGGGACATTTCCTACAATGAGCAGTTCTTC. This encodes CASSLRDISYNEQFF.